This entry lists 15 T cell receptor beta chains sequenced from one sample in a study of early T cells in non-severe SARS-CoV-2 infection. A single record per CDR3 protein comes from TCRdb applying MiXCR to the 5' RACE reads. Of roughly 120,000 distinct CDR3 sequences in the sample, around 12% were seen once. The specimen comprised whole blood, sampled at baseline. These receptors were taken from an adult who was a healthcare worker with PCR-confirmed SARS-CoV-2 infection or an uninfected control (not recorded which).

This clonotype has only a few counts. The rearrangement joins TRBV20-1 to TRBJ2-3, with a weak D call TRBD2 (5 bases). V was cut by 5 bases and J by 2 bases, with 8 bases left in between. This CDR3 comprises 12 residues. Germline CDR1 DFQATT, CDR2 SNEGSKA (reference sequence). DNA of the CDR3: TGCAGTGCTCGGCTAGCCACAGATACGCAGTATTTT. As protein: CSARLATDTQYF.

This chain joins TRBV7-9 and TRBJ2-7, with 7 positions matching TRBD1. Germline V gene lookup returns CDR1 SEHNR and CDR2 FQNEAQ (reference sequence). The CDR3 is made up of 17 amino acids. Trimming took 5 bases from V and 0 from J; bases not matched to a gene: 13. The CDR3 loop reads CASSPPDRVGTSYEQYF. The CDR3 DNA is TGTGCCAGCAGCCCGCCCGACAGGGTTGGGACCTCCTACGAGCAGTACTTC.

The genes are TRBV20-1 and TRBJ1-2, with unresolved D. Germline values: CDR1 DFQATT, CDR2 SNEGSKA (reference sequence). The CDR3 consists of 13 residues. The germline V and J ends were trimmed by 3 bases and 4 bases, with 12 bases remaining between them. CDR3 protein: CSASARNLYGYTF. The CDR3 bases are TGCAGTGCTAGTGCACGGAACCTCTATGGCTACACCTTC.

This sequence joins TRBV12-3 or TRBV12-4 and TRBJ2-6; a weak D match, TRBD2 (6 bases). V gave up 2 bases and J gave up 4 bases, with 9 bases separating them. This CDR3 region has 15 residues. Here the CDR3 reads CASSLREPGANVLTF. For the CDR3, the DNA is TGTGCCAGCAGTTTACGGGAGCCCGGGGCCAACGTCCTGACTTTC.

The V call is TRBV6-5, the J call TRBJ1-1; 7 bases map to TRBD1. The V gene end was trimmed by 10 bases and the J gene end by 7 bases; junction bases not matched to a gene: 9. The germline V gene has CDR1 MNHEY and CDR2 SVGAGI. This CDR3 region has 12 residues. CDR3 sequence: CATLEGAGEAFF. For the CDR3, the DNA is TGTGCCACGCTTGAGGGGGCAGGTGAAGCTTTCTTT.

This clonotype has just a few counts. The chain is built from TRBV2 and TRBJ1-1, with TRBD1 matching 7 bases. The CDR3 has 14 amino acids. The germline CDR1 and CDR2 sequences are SNHLY and FYNNEI. The J segment lost 5 bases and the V segment lost 5 bases, leaving 8 bases of the junction unmatched. Here the CDR3 reads CASSLQGPSTEAFF. In nucleotides, the CDR3 is TGTGCCAGCAGTTTACAGGGGCCCTCTACTGAAGCTTTCTTT.

The chain joins TRBV11-1 to TRBJ2-1; D ambiguous. V was trimmed by 7 bases and J by 5 bases, leaving 15 bases between them. Germline V lookup: CDR1 SGHAT, CDR2 FQDESV (reference sequence). The CDR3 has 14 amino acids. CDR3 sequence reads: CASKSIGTNNEQFF. DNA of the CDR3: TGTGCCAGCAAGTCGATCGGTACGAACAATGAGCAGTTCTTC. Full variable domain (remainder filled in from reference TRBV11-1 and TRBJ2-1): EAEVAQSPRYKITEKSQAVAFWCDPISGHATLYWYRQILGQGPELLVQFQDESVVDDSQLPKDRFSAERLKGVDSTLKIQPAELGDSAMYLCASKSIGTNNEQFFGPGTRLTVL.

A few counts support this clonotype. The J gene is TRBJ1-6, the V gene TRBV20-1, with TRBD1 matching over 7 bases. The germline V gene encodes CDR1 DFQATT and CDR2 SNEGSKA (reference sequence). This CDR3 has 16 residues. Trimming took 2 bases from V and 8 from J; bases not matched to a gene: 12. The CDR3 coding sequence is TGCAGTGCTAGATTAGTCCTACAGGGGACTTATTCACCCCTCCACTTT. Protein product: CSARLVLQGTYSPLHF.

The chain uses TRBV28 and TRBJ2-1, with D tentatively TRBD1 (6 bases). V was cut by 5 bases and J by 0 bases, with 17 bases left in between. Per germline, CDR1 MDHEN and CDR2 SYDVKM. The CDR3 is 17 residues long. CDR3 nucleotide sequence: TGTGCCAGCAGTACCCTTGGACAGCCAAGCTCCTACAATGAGCAGTTCTTC. The encoded protein is CASSTLGQPSSYNEQFF.

This clonotype has only a few counts. The V and J genes are TRBV6-6 and TRBJ1-6, with D perhaps TRBD1 (5 bases). V was trimmed by 6 bases and J by 6 bases, leaving 15 bases between them. The germline V gene encodes CDR1 MNHNY and CDR2 SVGAGI (reference sequence). This CDR3 has 15 residues. The CDR3 sequence is CASSPQLQGNSPLHF. CDR3 nucleotides: TGTGCCAGCAGCCCTCAATTGCAGGGTAATTCACCCCTCCACTTT.

This clonotype came up a few times. This chain connects TRBV18 to TRBJ1-2; D is unresolved. This CDR3 spans 14 amino acids. The V and J ends lost 0 bases and 8 bases respectively, with 13 bases between them. The germline gives CDR1 KGHSH, CDR2 LQKENI. CDR3 coding DNA: TGTGCCAGCTCACCACCGGCCCCCCGGCGCGGCTACACCTTC. This encodes CASSPPAPRRGYTF.

This clonotype has only a few counts. The V call is TRBV7-9, the J call TRBJ2-5, with D unclear. Germline V gene sequence: CDR1 SEHNR, CDR2 FQNEAQ (reference sequence). This CDR3 is built from 14 residues. The V end was cut by 4 bases, the J end by 3 bases, with 12 bases between. The CDR3 region is CASSSLVAEETQYF. DNA for the CDR3: TGTGCCAGCAGCTCCCTAGTGGCGGAAGAGACCCAGTACTTC.

This chain joins TRBV2 and TRBJ2-3; D gene ambiguous. V shed 1 base and J shed 9 bases, with 5 bases lying between them. Germline V gene sequence: CDR1 SNHLY, CDR2 FYNNEI. CDR3 size: 11 residues. CDR3 amino acids: CASSEEETQYF. The CDR3 nucleotides read TGTGCCAGCAGTGAAGAGGAGACGCAGTATTTT. The full variable domain, rest sourced from reference TRBV2 and TRBJ2-3, is EPEVTQTPSHQVTQMGQEVILRCVPISNHLYFYWYRQILGQKVEFLVSFYNNEISEKSEIFDDQFSVERPDGSNFTLKIRSTKLEDSAMYFCASSEEETQYFGPGTRLTVL.

This clonotype was observed a handful of times. The rearrangement links TRBV14 to TRBJ2-1, with D possibly TRBD2 on 5 matching bases. Trimming shortened V by 1 base and J by 14 bases, and 12 bases separated the two germline ends. The length of the CDR3 is 12 residues. Germline V lookup: CDR1 SGHDN, CDR2 FVKESK. The CDR3 region is CASSQVRSSKFF. The CDR3 nucleotides read TGTGCCAGCAGCCAAGTAAGGTCTAGCAAGTTCTTC.

This sequence joins TRBV15 and TRBJ2-7; TRBD1 matches 8 bases. The CDR3 has 15 amino acids. The V and J ends lost 0 bases and 4 bases, in that order; junction bases with no gene match: 5. The V gene's germline CDR1 is LNHNV and CDR2 YYDKDF (reference sequence). CDR3 sequence reads: CATSRDQGAPYEQYF. DNA of the CDR3: TGTGCCACCAGCAGAGATCAGGGGGCGCCTTACGAGCAGTACTTC.